This TCR beta chain appears in the sequencing data of a study of OX40 agonist ivuxolimab in advanced cancers. On the study more broadly: Partial responses were seen in three patients, one with hepatocellular carcinoma and two with cutaneous melanoma.

Measured with immunoSEQ multiplex PCR; TCRdb has only the in-frame clones, and not every one. The data show about 64,000 clones, about 86% seen once. Germline V gives CDR1 SGHTA, CDR2 FQGTGA. The CDR3 has 14 residues. The ends lost 5 bases at V and 4 bases at J; junction bases unmatched: 4. The sequence came from an adult with an advanced solid tumor such as melanoma, head and neck, liver or kidney cancer. The chain employs TRBV7-3 and TRBJ2-7, with TRBD2 identical over 11 bases. The source material was CD4+ or CD8+ T cells sorted from blood, sampled in a trial of the OX40 agonist ivuxolimab. CDR3 nucleotide sequence: TGTGCCAGCAGCGTAGCGGGGGGGCAATACGAGCAGTACTTC. Its translation is CASSVAGGQYEQYF.